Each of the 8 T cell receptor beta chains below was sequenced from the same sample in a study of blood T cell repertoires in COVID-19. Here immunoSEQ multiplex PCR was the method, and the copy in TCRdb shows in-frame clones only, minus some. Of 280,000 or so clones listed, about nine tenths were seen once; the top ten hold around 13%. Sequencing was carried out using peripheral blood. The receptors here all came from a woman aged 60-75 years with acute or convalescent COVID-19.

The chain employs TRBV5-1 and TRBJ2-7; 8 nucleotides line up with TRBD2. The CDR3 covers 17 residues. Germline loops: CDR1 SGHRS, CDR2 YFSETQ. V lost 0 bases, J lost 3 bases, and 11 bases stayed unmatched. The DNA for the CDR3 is TGCGCCAGCAGCTTGGTGCCCGATACGCGGGGGGTCTACGAGCAGTACTTC. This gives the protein CASSLVPDTRGVYEQYF. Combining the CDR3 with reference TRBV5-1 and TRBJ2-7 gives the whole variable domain KAGVTQTPRYLIKTRGQQVTLSCSPISGHRSVSWYQQTPGQGLQFLFEYFSETQRNKGNFPGRFSGRQFSNSRSEMNVSTLELGDSALYLCASSLVPDTRGVYEQYFGPGTRLTVT.

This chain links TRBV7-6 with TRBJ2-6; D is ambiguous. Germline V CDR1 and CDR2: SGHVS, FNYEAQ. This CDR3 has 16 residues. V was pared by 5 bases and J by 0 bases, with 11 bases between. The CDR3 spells CASSPEVHSGANVLTF. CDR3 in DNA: TGTGCCAGCAGCCCCGAGGTCCACTCTGGGGCCAACGTCCTGACTTTC.

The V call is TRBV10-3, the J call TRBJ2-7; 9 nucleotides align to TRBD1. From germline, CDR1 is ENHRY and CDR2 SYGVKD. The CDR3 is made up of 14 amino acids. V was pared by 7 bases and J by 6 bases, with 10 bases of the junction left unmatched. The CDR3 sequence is CAINPGTGFFEQYF. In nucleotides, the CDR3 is TGTGCCATCAACCCCGGGACAGGGTTTTTCGAGCAGTACTTC.

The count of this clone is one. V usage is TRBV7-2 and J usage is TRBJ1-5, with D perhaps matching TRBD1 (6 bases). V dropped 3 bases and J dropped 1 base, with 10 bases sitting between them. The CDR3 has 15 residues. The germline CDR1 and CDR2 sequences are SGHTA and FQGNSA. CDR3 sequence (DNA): TGTGCCAGCAGCTTGCTAGGGACAAGCAATCAGCCCCAGCATTTT. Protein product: CASSLLGTSNQPQHF.

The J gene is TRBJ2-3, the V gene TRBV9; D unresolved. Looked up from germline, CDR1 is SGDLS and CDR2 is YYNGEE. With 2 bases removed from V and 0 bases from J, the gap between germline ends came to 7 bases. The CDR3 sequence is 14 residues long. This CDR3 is CASSVTRSTDTQYF. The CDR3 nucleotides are TGTGCCAGCAGCGTCACACGTAGCACAGATACGCAGTATTTT.

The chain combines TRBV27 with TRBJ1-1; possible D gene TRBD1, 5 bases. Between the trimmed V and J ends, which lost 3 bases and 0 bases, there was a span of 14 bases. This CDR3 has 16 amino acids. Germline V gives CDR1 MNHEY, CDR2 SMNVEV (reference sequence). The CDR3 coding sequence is TGTGCCAGCAGTTTTTGGGGGGTGGACATGAACACTGAAGCTTTCTTT. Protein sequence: CASSFWGVDMNTEAFF.

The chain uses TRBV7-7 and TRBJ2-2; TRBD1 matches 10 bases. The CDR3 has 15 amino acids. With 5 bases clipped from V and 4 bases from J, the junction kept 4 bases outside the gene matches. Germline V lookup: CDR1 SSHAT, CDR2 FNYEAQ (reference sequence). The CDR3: CASSQGQGSTGELFF. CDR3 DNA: TGTGCCAGCAGCCAGGGACAGGGGAGCACCGGGGAGCTGTTTTTT.

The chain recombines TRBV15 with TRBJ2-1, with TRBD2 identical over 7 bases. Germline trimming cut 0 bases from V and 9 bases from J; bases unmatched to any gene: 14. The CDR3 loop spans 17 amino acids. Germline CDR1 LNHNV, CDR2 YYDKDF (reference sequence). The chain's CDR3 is CATSRDLLGGSGSEQFF. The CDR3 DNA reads TGTGCCACCAGCAGAGATCTCTTGGGCGGGAGTGGTAGTGAGCAGTTCTTC.